Listed below are T cell receptor beta chains from one sample, sequenced in a study of T-cell memory formation after mild COVID-19. TCRdb passed the 5' RACE reads through MiXCR, listing each CDR3 protein once. This sample carries 450,000 to 700,000 distinct CDR3 sequences, more than 15% of them seen once, and the ten largest clones take around 12%. The sequenced material came from PBMCs or a T cell subset sorted from them (not recorded which). Receptor source: an adult woman who had mild COVID-19 (a few samples of this study predate the infection). Cell type and time point are not known. The CDR3 runs from the conserved cysteine through the conserved F or W. Fields, in order: J gene, clone size, V gene, CDR3 length, D gene, CDR3 DNA, CDR3 protein. A D gene is named only where the DNA matches it firmly. Size is stated for part of the rows, as once, few or many counts, or as a class when the clone is expanded.

J: TRBJ2-5
size: many
V: TRBV3-1
length: 15
D: NA
DNA: TGTGCCAGCAGCCAAGATGAACAGCTACAAGAGACCCAGTACTTC
CDR3: CASSQDEQLQETQYF

J: TRBJ2-1
size: few
V: TRBV24-1
length: 15
D: NA
DNA: TGTGCCACCAGTGATTTTAACCGGGACTACAATGAGCAGTTCTTC
CDR3: CATSDFNRDYNEQFF

J: TRBJ1-5
size: NA
V: TRBV18
length: 17
D: NA
DNA: TGTGCCAGCTCACCATTCGGGGGACCTAATAGCAATCAGCCCCAGCATTTT
CDR3: CASSPFGGPNSNQPQHF

J: TRBJ2-1
size: NA
V: TRBV7-2
length: 16
D: NA
DNA: TGTGCCAGCAGCTTAGTGGCAGGGCCGGCCGGCAATGAGCAGTTCTTC
CDR3: CASSLVAGPAGNEQFF

J: TRBJ2-5
size: few
V: TRBV7-3
length: 15
D: NA
DNA: TGTGCCAGCAGTCCCTCCCCAGGAGGGGAAGAGACCCAGTACTTC
CDR3: CASSPSPGGEETQYF

J: TRBJ1-4
size: few
V: TRBV5-1
length: 13
D: NA
DNA: TGCGCCAGCAGCCGCTCAACTAATGAAAAACTGTTTTTT
CDR3: CASSRSTNEKLFF

J: TRBJ1-1
size: NA
V: TRBV4-1
length: 14
D: NA
DNA: TGCGCCAGCAGCCCTCCATGGGAATACACTGAAGCTTTCTTT
CDR3: CASSPPWEYTEAFF

J: TRBJ2-4
size: many
V: TRBV5-6
length: 15
D: NA
DNA: TGTGCCAGCAGCCTGGCAGGCGGGTCCAAAAACATTCAGTACTTC
CDR3: CASSLAGGSKNIQYF

J: TRBJ2-1
size: NA
V: TRBV5-1
length: 17
D: TRBD2
DNA: TGCGCCAGCAGCTTGGCCGGCCTAGCGGGACCACACAATGAGCAGTTCTTC
CDR3: CASSLAGLAGPHNEQFF

J: TRBJ1-1
size: NA
V: TRBV6-6
length: 15
D: TRBD1
DNA: TGTGCCAGCAGTGGGAGACAGGGGGGGAACACTGAAGCTTTCTTT
CDR3: CASSGRQGGNTEAFF

J: TRBJ2-1
size: NA
V: TRBV5-1
length: 12
D: TRBD1
DNA: TGCGCCAGCAGCTGGGACAGGTACGAGCAGTTCTTC
CDR3: CASSWDRYEQFF

J: TRBJ1-1
size: NA
V: TRBV7-9
length: 14
D: NA
DNA: TGTGCCAGCAGCCCCTCCGGGTTTGACACTGAAGCTTTCTTT
CDR3: CASSPSGFDTEAFF

J: TRBJ2-1
size: NA
V: TRBV24-1
length: 13
D: NA
DNA: TGTGCCACCAGTGTTGGGGGAAACAATGAGCAGTTCTTC
CDR3: CATSVGGNNEQFF

J: TRBJ1-1
size: NA
V: TRBV6-6
length: 14
D: NA
DNA: TGTGCCAGCAGCCAGGGGAAAGTGAACACTGAAGCTTTCTTT
CDR3: CASSQGKVNTEAFF

J: TRBJ1-1
size: few
V: TRBV5-1
length: 15
D: NA
DNA: TGCGCCAGCAGCTTGGCCGGGAAGGCGAACACTGAAGCTTTCTTT
CDR3: CASSLAGKANTEAFF

J: TRBJ2-7
size: few
V: TRBV7-2
length: 15
D: NA
DNA: TGTGCCAGCAGCCCCCAGTGGGGCAGCTCCTACGAGCAGTACTTC
CDR3: CASSPQWGSSYEQYF

J: TRBJ2-7
size: many
V: TRBV7-9
length: 14
D: TRBD2
DNA: TGTGCCAGCAGCTTCCGGGGGGTGGGCTACGAGCAGTACTTC
CDR3: CASSFRGVGYEQYF